These 19 T cell receptor beta chains were all obtained from the same sample, sequenced in a study of T cell responses to AZD1222 COVID-19 vaccine. Method: immunoSEQ multiplex PCR; TCRdb's copy keeps in-frame clones and lacks some. The sample holds fewer than 70,000 clones, 80% seen once. Here the sequenced sample was peripheral blood, taken 28 days after the second AZD1222 dose. These receptors originate from an adult who received the AZD1222 COVID-19 vaccine.

The gene calls are TRBV6-5 and TRBJ2-1, with 10 bases that match TRBD2. Germline V gene sequence: CDR1 MNHEY, CDR2 SVGAGI. The CDR3 is 12 amino acids. With 2 bases clipped from V and 15 bases from J, the junction kept 4 bases outside the gene matches. CDR3 sequence (DNA): TGTGCCAGCAGTTACGAGCGGGGGGGCACGTTCTTC. Translation gives CASSYERGGTFF.

V gene TRBV4-2 combines with J gene TRBJ2-7; 15 positions match TRBD2. CDR1 and CDR2 from the germline V gene are LGHNA and YNFKEQ. The CDR3 spans 19 residues. Trimming removed 3 bases from V and 2 bases from J; junction bases left unmatched: 11. The CDR3 is CASSHRRLGLAGGPYEQYF. The CDR3 coding sequence is TGTGCCAGCAGCCACCGAAGGCTAGGACTAGCGGGGGGGCCCTACGAGCAGTACTTC.

The J gene is TRBJ1-3, the V gene TRBV7-2; no clear D gene. CDR1 and CDR2 (germline): SGHTA, FQGNSA. V dropped 2 bases and J dropped 1 base, with 9 bases sitting between them. The CDR3 is 15 amino acids. The CDR3 is CASSLRGGSGNTIYF. The CDR3 DNA is TGTGCCAGCAGCTTAAGAGGAGGGTCTGGAAACACCATATATTTT. Using reference TRBV7-2 and TRBJ1-3 for the parts outside the CDR3, the full variable domain is GAGVSQSPSNKVTEKGKDVELRCDPISGHTALYWYRQSLGQGLEFLIYFQGNSAPDKSGLPSDRFSAERTGGSVSTLTIQRTQQEDSAVYLCASSLRGGSGNTIYFGEGSWLTVV.

On this clone itself: Possible read error: a much larger clone is one base away. This chain connects TRBV3-1 (or the pseudogene TRBV3-2) to TRBJ2-7, with D unresolved. The germline V gene encodes CDR1 LGHDT and CDR2 YNNKEL (reference sequence). V was pared by 0 bases and J by 3 bases, with 0 bases between. The CDR3 covers 11 residues. The CDR3 spells CASSQDYEQYF. The CDR3, as DNA: TGTGCCAGCAGCCAAGACTACGAGCAGTACTTC.

The CDR3 bases are TGTGCCAGCTCACCACCGGTAGAAATGGAGACCCAGTACTTC. This translates into CASSPPVEMETQYF. The chain has TRBV18 and TRBJ2-5, with D unclear. Germline V gene sequence: CDR1 KGHSH, CDR2 LQKENI. With 0 bases removed from V and 5 bases from J, the gap between germline ends came to 10 bases. This CDR3 region has 14 residues.

The chain couples TRBV20-1 to TRBJ2-3; the D is unclear. This CDR3 contains 10 residues. Trimming took 3 bases from V and 4 from J, leaving 2 bases between them. CDR1 and CDR2 (germline): DFQATT, SNEGSKA (reference sequence). The CDR3 DNA reads as TGCAGTGCTAGGGCAGATACGCAGTATTTT. Encoded protein: CSARADTQYF.

This sequence joins TRBV2 and TRBJ2-3; D unclear. CDR3 size: 11 residues. Deletions cut 6 bases from V and 4 bases from J, with 5 bases between. CDR1 and CDR2 (germline): SNHLY, FYNNEI. The CDR3 spells CASSSADTQYF. The CDR3 DNA sequence: TGTGCCAGCAGCTCAGCAGATACGCAGTATTTT.

CDR3 DNA: TGTGCCAGCAGCCAAGTAACTAGCGGGGGGCCGGGTGAGCAGTTCTTC. It encodes CASSQVTSGGPGEQFF. V usage is TRBV3-1 (or the pseudogene TRBV3-2) and J usage is TRBJ2-1; 12 bases are shared with TRBD2. Losses at the gene ends were 1 base for V and 9 bases for J; bases not matched to a gene: 7. Germline CDR1 is LGHDT and CDR2 is YNNKEL (reference sequence). The CDR3 consists of 16 residues.

The gene calls are TRBV6-4 and TRBJ2-6; D is unclear. Trimming removed 3 bases at V and 1 base at J, with 4 bases between. The germline V gene has CDR1 MRHNA and CDR2 SNTAGT. This CDR3 is 14 amino acids long. The CDR3 sequence: CASSDQSGANVLTF. The DNA of the CDR3 is TGTGCCAGCAGTGATCAATCTGGGGCCAACGTCCTGACTTTC.

A few counts support this clone. The rearrangement links TRBV2 to TRBJ1-6; D remains ambiguous. V lost 5 bases and J 7 bases, leaving 3 bases between the germline ends. There are 11 residues in the CDR3. CDR1 is SNHLY, CDR2 FYNNEI, per germline. This CDR3 reads CASSSNSPLHF. The CDR3 DNA is TGTGCCAGCAGTTCCAATTCACCCCTCCACTTT.

This clone was seen just once. The genes are TRBV3-1 (or the pseudogene TRBV3-2) and TRBJ1-5; D unresolved. CDR1 and CDR2 (germline): LGHDT, YNNKEL (reference sequence). Trimming shortened V by 4 bases and J by 5 bases, and 9 bases separated the two germline ends. The CDR3 has 13 amino acids. The CDR3 region has the DNA TGTGCCAGCAGCCTACTTCGGGATCAGCCCCAGCATTTT. Its translation is CASSLLRDQPQHF.

This clone was counted a few times. The genes are TRBV2 and TRBJ1-3; D gene ambiguous. CDR3 length equals 11 residues. CDR1 SNHLY and CDR2 FYNNEI come from the germline V gene. V was pared by 5 bases and J by 4 bases, with 3 bases between. The CDR3 region has the DNA TGTGCCAGCAGTTTCGGAAACACCATATATTTT. Translated, it gives CASSFGNTIYF.

The rearrangement joins TRBV5-1 to TRBJ2-6; 13 bases map to TRBD2. V lost 4 bases, J lost 2 bases, and 3 bases stayed unmatched. This CDR3 spans 17 amino acids. CDR1 SGHRS and CDR2 YFSETQ come from the germline V gene. Here the CDR3 reads CASSGTSGVPGANVLTF. The CDR3 DNA sequence: TGCGCCAGCAGCGGGACTAGCGGGGTCCCTGGGGCCAACGTCCTGACTTTC.

The table lists this clone with a count of one. The chain couples TRBV14 to TRBJ2-7, with D unclear. The V end was cut by 4 bases, the J end by 2 bases, with 12 bases between. Germline-derived CDR1 and CDR2 are SGHDN and FVKESK. The length of the CDR3 is 14 residues. CDR3 amino acids: CASSPHGGTYEQYF. The CDR3 coding sequence is TGTGCCAGCAGCCCCCATGGTGGGACCTACGAGCAGTACTTC.

In its sample, this clone was seen once. The chain couples TRBV6-5 to TRBJ2-3; maybe TRBD2 (5 bases). Germline V lookup: CDR1 MNHEY, CDR2 SVGAGI. CDR3 size: 15 residues. V was cut by 10 bases and J by 2 bases, with 19 bases left in between. CDR3 region: CATTLGLAYTDTQYF. In DNA form, the CDR3 reads TGTGCCACGACACTAGGGCTCGCCTACACAGATACGCAGTATTTT.

In this sample, this clone turned up many times. V is TRBV7-9 and J is TRBJ2-7; 7 bases fit TRBD1. The CDR3 is made up of 17 amino acids. In germline, CDR1 is SEHNR, CDR2 FQNEAQ (reference sequence). Unmatched junction bases numbered 14, after V lost 5 bases and J lost 1 base. The CDR3 region has the DNA TGTGCCAGCAGCCATTGGGGTAGGGGGCTCACATCCTACGAGCAGTACTTC. This encodes CASSHWGRGLTSYEQYF.

This clone was observed once. This chain connects TRBV6-6 to TRBJ1-2; tentatively, D is TRBD1 (5 bases). V lost 6 bases and J 6 bases, leaving 14 bases between the germline ends. CDR3 length: 13 residues. CDR1 is MNHNY and CDR2 is SVGAGI in the germline V gene (reference sequence). For the CDR3, the DNA is TGTGCCAGCAGCCCCCGGGGAGGGGATGGCTACACCTTC. Its translation is CASSPRGGDGYTF.

V and J are TRBV19 and TRBJ1-6; D may be TRBD1 (6 bases). Trimming cost V 3 bases and J 6 bases, with 9 bases left between them. This CDR3 is 14 amino acids long. Looked up from germline, CDR1 is LNHDA and CDR2 is SQIVND (reference sequence). CDR3 protein: CASSIEQGNSPLHF. In DNA, the CDR3 is TGTGCCAGTAGTATTGAACAGGGTAATTCACCCCTCCACTTT.

J is TRBJ1-5 and V is TRBV6-4, with D unclear. The CDR3 is made up of 12 amino acids. Germline V gene lookup returns CDR1 MRHNA and CDR2 SNTAGT. V lost 11 bases and J 5 bases, leaving 13 bases between the germline ends. CDR3 DNA sequence: TGTGCCGCCAGTCTCTGGGATCAGCCCCAGCATTTT. Its protein product is CAASLWDQPQHF.